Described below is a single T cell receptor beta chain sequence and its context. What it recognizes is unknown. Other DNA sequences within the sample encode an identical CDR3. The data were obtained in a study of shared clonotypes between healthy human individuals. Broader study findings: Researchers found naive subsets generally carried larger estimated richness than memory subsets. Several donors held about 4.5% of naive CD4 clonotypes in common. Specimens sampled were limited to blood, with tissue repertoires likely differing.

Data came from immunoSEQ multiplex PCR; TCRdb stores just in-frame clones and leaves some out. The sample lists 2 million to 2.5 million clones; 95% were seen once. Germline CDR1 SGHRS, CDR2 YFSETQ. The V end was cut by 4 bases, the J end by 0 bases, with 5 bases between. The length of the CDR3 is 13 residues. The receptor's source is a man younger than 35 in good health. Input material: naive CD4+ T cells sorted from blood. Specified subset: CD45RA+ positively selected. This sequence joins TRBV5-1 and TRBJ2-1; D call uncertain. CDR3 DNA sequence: TGCGCCAGCAGCCCCGGCTCCTACAATGAGCAGTTCTTC. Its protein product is CASSPGSYNEQFF.